This T cell receptor beta chain was captured in a study of somatic mutations in cytotoxic T cells in rheumatoid arthritis. Study-level results: Rheumatoid arthritis patients showed slight TRBV07 underrepresentation, and this was not adjusted for multiple comparisons.

Notes on this clone: Its specificity is unknown.

Separation of CD4+ and CD8+ cells was performed by positive magnetic bead selection, and purity was verified by flow cytometry. Produced via immunoSEQ multiplex PCR; TCRdb's table is partial and in-frame only. The repertoire has some 20,000 clones, around 86% of them found once; the top ten carry approximately 15%. The CDR3 spans 14 residues. Germline lookup yields CDR1 MNHEY and CDR2 SVGAGI. J was trimmed by 8 bases and V by 8 bases; bases with no gene match: 7. The specimen was CD8+ T cells sorted from blood. This receptor was identified in an adult with rheumatoid arthritis. This chain uses TRBV6-5 with TRBJ2-1, with 12 bases matching TRBD2. The CDR3 DNA is TGTGCCAGCGGAAGACTAGCGGGAGTCGATGAGCAGTTCTTC. Protein product: CASGRLAGVDEQFF.